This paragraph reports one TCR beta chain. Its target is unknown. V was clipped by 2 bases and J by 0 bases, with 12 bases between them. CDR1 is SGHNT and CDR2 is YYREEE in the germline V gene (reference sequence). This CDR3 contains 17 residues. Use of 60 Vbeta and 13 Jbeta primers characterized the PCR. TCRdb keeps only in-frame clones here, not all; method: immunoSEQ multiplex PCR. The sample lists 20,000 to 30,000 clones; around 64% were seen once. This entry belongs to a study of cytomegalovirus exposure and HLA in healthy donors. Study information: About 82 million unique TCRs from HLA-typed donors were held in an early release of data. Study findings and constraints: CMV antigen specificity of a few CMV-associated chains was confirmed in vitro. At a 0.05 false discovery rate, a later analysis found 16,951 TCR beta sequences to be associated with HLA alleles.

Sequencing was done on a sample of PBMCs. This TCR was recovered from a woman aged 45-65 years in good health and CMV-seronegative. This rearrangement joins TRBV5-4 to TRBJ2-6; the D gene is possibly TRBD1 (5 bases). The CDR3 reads CASSLRGASSGANVLTF. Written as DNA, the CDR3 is TGTGCCAGCAGCTTAAGGGGCGCCAGCTCTGGGGCCAACGTCCTGACTTTC. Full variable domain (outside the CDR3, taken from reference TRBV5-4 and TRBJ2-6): ETGVTQSPTHLIKTRGQQVTLRCSSQSGHNTVSWYQQALGQGPQFIFQYYREEENGRGNFPPRFSGLQFPNYSSELNVNALELDDSALYLCASSLRGASSGANVLTFGAGSRLTVL.